Presented here are 8 T cell receptor beta chains from one specimen sequenced in a study of blood T cell repertoires in COVID-19. Generated by immunoSEQ multiplex PCR, the TCRdb table keeps only in-frame clones and is missing some. The repertoire includes approximately 260,000 clones, roughly 89% of them detected once, and 4.6% sits in the top ten. Sequences were obtained from peripheral blood. The receptors originated from a woman aged 40 to 50 who had recovered from COVID-19.

Only a few counts were recorded for this clone. The chain joins TRBV10-1 to TRBJ1-1; tentative D call: TRBD1 (5 bases). This CDR3 is built from 14 residues. Trimming took off 4 bases at V and 1 base at J, with 10 bases between the two ends. Germline values: CDR1 WNHNN, CDR2 SYGVQD (reference sequence). DNA for the CDR3: TGCGCCAGCAGTGGTGGACATTCGAACACTGAAGCTTTCTTT. It translates to CASSGGHSNTEAFF.

J is TRBJ2-1 and V is TRBV18; 13 bases are shared with TRBD2. The ends lost 4 bases at V and 12 bases at J; junction bases unmatched: 9. There are 15 residues in the CDR3. Germline values: CDR1 KGHSH, CDR2 LQKENI. Written as DNA, the CDR3 is TGTGCCAGCTCACGACCGGGACTAGCGGGGTTCGGGCAGTTCTTC. Its translation is CASSRPGLAGFGQFF.

The rearrangement links TRBV10-3 to TRBJ1-1; D perhaps matches TRBD1 (5 bases). V gave up 6 bases and J gave up 6 bases, with 11 bases separating them. CDR1 ENHRY and CDR2 SYGVKD come from the germline V gene. CDR3 length: 12 residues. DNA of the CDR3: TGTGCCATCAGCGACGACAGAGCTGAAGCTTTCTTT. Protein: CAISDDRAEAFF.

This chain uses TRBV7-2 with TRBJ2-1, with D unclear. V dropped 5 bases and J dropped 5 bases, with 7 bases sitting between them. This CDR3 spans 12 amino acids. The V gene's germline CDR1 is SGHTA and CDR2 FQGNSA. The CDR3 loop reads CASSLYNNEQFF. The CDR3 bases are TGTGCCAGCAGCCTGTATAACAATGAGCAGTTCTTC.

The J gene is TRBJ1-2, the V gene TRBV6-5; 7 nucleotides match TRBD1. V was clipped by 2 bases and J by 6 bases; unmatched bases: 9. Germline V gene lookup returns CDR1 MNHEY and CDR2 SVGAGI. CDR3 length: 15 amino acids. CDR3 nucleotides: TGTGCCAGCAGTTACGGGGCAGGGGGTTATAATGGCTACACCTTC. This sequence encodes CASSYGAGGYNGYTF.

This chain joins TRBV2 and TRBJ2-1; 7 bases agree with TRBD1. Germline CDR1 and CDR2: SNHLY and FYNNEI. The CDR3 is 15 amino acids. With V trimmed by 5 bases and J by 5 bases, 9 bases remained unmatched. This chain's CDR3 is CASSRQGNLHNEQFF. The CDR3 DNA is TGTGCCAGCAGTCGACAGGGAAATTTACACAATGAGCAGTTCTTC.

The genes are TRBV3-1 (or the pseudogene TRBV3-2) and TRBJ2-1; D is undetermined. The CDR3 is made up of 14 amino acids. Deletions cut 4 bases from V and 0 bases from J, with 7 bases between. CDR1 is LGHDT and CDR2 is YNNKEL in the germline V gene (reference sequence). CDR3 sequence reads: CASSRSVSYNEQFF. The DNA of the CDR3 is TGTGCCAGCAGCCGCTCGGTCTCCTACAATGAGCAGTTCTTC.

This chain joins TRBV9 and TRBJ2-1, with 7 bases fitting TRBD2. Germline V CDR1 and CDR2: SGDLS, YYNGEE. V lost 0 bases to trimming and J lost 6 bases; unmatched junction nucleotides: 15. CDR3 length equals 18 residues. CDR3 loop: CASSVALAETLVGNEQFF. The CDR3 DNA follows: TGTGCCAGCAGCGTAGCCCTAGCGGAAACATTAGTGGGCAATGAGCAGTTCTTC. Filled out from reference TRBV9 and TRBJ2-1, the complete variable domain reads DSGVTQTPKHLITATGQRVTLRCSPRSGDLSVYWYQQSLDQGLQFLIQYYNGEERAKGNILERFSAQQFPDLHSELNLSSLELGDSALYFCASSVALAETLVGNEQFFGPGTRLTVL.